Listed below are T cell receptor beta chains from one sample, sequenced in a study of T cell responses to AZD1222 COVID-19 vaccine. The repertoire was sequenced with immunoSEQ multiplex PCR; TCRdb's copy has only in-frame clones and lacks some. The sample gives 100,000 or so clones, 84% of which show up once; over 15% is in the top ten. Here the sequenced sample was peripheral blood, taken on day 0 of AZD1222 vaccination. Every receptor here comes from an adult in good health. Each CDR3 is given without its conserved first and last residue. The size entry is marked missing in some rows and otherwise reads once, few, many or a size class.

clone size: -; V gene: TRBV4-3; J gene: TRBJ2-3; CDR3 length: 12; CDR3 protein: ASSQELVADTQY
clone size: -; V gene: TRBV9; J gene: TRBJ1-6; CDR3 length: 17; CDR3 protein: ASSAGTGGNSFGNSPLH
clone size: -; V gene: TRBV9; J gene: TRBJ1-1; CDR3 length: 12; CDR3 protein: ASSVDYGNTEAF
clone size: once; V gene: TRBV21-1; J gene: TRBJ1-2; CDR3 length: 9; CDR3 protein: ASRANYGYT
clone size: -; V gene: TRBV7-2; J gene: TRBJ2-1; CDR3 length: 13; CDR3 protein: ASSSPGTGHNEQF
clone size: -; V gene: TRBV5-5; J gene: TRBJ1-1; CDR3 length: 13; CDR3 protein: ASSWFGTVNTEAF
clone size: -; V gene: TRBV27; J gene: TRBJ1-1; CDR3 length: 11; CDR3 protein: ASSYGESTEAF
clone size: -; V gene: TRBV6-6; J gene: TRBJ1-1; CDR3 length: 13; CDR3 protein: ASRWLDRANTEAF
clone size: -; V gene: TRBV11-2; J gene: TRBJ2-7; CDR3 length: 12; CDR3 protein: ASGGTRSSYEQY
clone size: -; V gene: TRBV7-2; J gene: TRBJ2-7; CDR3 length: 13; CDR3 protein: ASSQGGRDSYEQY
clone size: -; V gene: TRBV24-1; J gene: TRBJ1-1; CDR3 length: 12; CDR3 protein: ATSDGQGNTEAF
clone size: few; V gene: TRBV18; J gene: TRBJ1-1; CDR3 length: 16; CDR3 protein: ASSPGSRSGPLNTEAF
clone size: -; V gene: TRBV5-1; J gene: TRBJ1-1; CDR3 length: 10; CDR3 protein: ASSFGNTEAF
clone size: few; V gene: TRBV9; J gene: TRBJ2-1; CDR3 length: 11; CDR3 protein: ASSAGGTNEQF
clone size: -; V gene: TRBV7-2; J gene: TRBJ2-1; CDR3 length: 10; CDR3 protein: ASSLSGNEQF
clone size: -; V gene: TRBV6-2/TRBV6-3; J gene: TRBJ2-7; CDR3 length: 14; CDR3 protein: ASSTLTSGSSYEQY
clone size: -; V gene: TRBV11-3; J gene: TRBJ1-2; CDR3 length: 12; CDR3 protein: ASSLEDGNYGYT
clone size: once; V gene: TRBV2; J gene: TRBJ1-2; CDR3 length: 10; CDR3 protein: ASLRDPYGYT
clone size: -; V gene: TRBV5-1; J gene: TRBJ1-6; CDR3 length: 14; CDR3 protein: ASSLDRTENNSPLH
clone size: -; V gene: TRBV5-1; J gene: TRBJ1-2; CDR3 length: 12; CDR3 protein: ASSVGGPNRGYT
clone size: -; V gene: TRBV18; J gene: TRBJ1-1; CDR3 length: 13; CDR3 protein: ASFEPGTAGAEAF
clone size: -; V gene: TRBV5-1; J gene: TRBJ1-2; CDR3 length: 10; CDR3 protein: ASRATNYGYT
clone size: -; V gene: TRBV9; J gene: TRBJ1-3; CDR3 length: 15; CDR3 protein: ASSPTRGGSDGNTIY
clone size: -; V gene: TRBV24-1; J gene: TRBJ1-5; CDR3 length: 12; CDR3 protein: ATSERGGNQPQH
clone size: -; V gene: TRBV12-3/TRBV12-4; J gene: TRBJ1-2; CDR3 length: 10; CDR3 protein: ASSWEGYGYT